The clone carrying this T cell receptor beta chain was recorded only once. The CDR3 contains 13 residues. Trimming cost V 0 bases and J 0 bases, with 4 bases left between them. Germline V gene lookup returns CDR1 SGHRS and CDR2 YFSETQ. These data originate in a study of T cell responses to AZD1222 COVID-19 vaccine. Repertoires were generated with immunoSEQ multiplex PCR, while TCRdb's copy carries only in-frame clones and drops some. Of around 140,000 clones in the sample, around 89% are singletons; the top ten hold roughly 1.7%. The V gene is TRBV5-1, the J gene TRBJ2-7; D gene ambiguous. The sequence came from an adult in good health. This specimen consisted of peripheral blood, obtained on day 0 of AZD1222 vaccination. The CDR3: CASSLETSYEQYF. DNA of the CDR3: TGCGCCAGCAGCTTGGAGACCTCCTACGAGCAGTACTTC.